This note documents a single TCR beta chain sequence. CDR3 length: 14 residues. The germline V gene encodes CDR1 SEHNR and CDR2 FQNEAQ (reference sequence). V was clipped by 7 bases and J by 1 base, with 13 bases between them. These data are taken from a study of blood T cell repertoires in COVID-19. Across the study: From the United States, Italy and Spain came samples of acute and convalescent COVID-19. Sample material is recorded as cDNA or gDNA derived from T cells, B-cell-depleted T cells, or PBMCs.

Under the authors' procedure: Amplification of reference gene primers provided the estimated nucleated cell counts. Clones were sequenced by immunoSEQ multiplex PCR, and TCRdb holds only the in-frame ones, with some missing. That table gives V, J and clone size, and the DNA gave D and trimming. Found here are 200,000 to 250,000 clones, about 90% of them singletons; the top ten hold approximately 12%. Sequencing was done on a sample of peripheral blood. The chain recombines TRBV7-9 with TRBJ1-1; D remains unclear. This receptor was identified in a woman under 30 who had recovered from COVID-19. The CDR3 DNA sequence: TGTGCCAGCACCAACCCTGTCGGGAACACTGAAGCTTTCTTT. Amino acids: CASTNPVGNTEAFF.